A single T cell receptor (beta chain) is shown here with its context. Its matching antigen is unknown. The sample belongs to a study of vaccination and CD4 T cells after COVID-19. An Oncomine TCR Beta short-read assay was used to sequence the DNA from cultured CD4+ T cells. Scientists extracted genomic DNA from CD4+ T cells grown in culture. TCRdb re-called the PCR reads with MiXCR, one entry per CDR3 protein. The table lists around 10,000 distinct CDR3 sequences, around 26% of them singletons, with roughly 21% in the top ten. Germline assignment: CDR1 SGHTA and CDR2 FQGNSA. The ends were cut back, 1 base at V and 9 bases at J, with 7 bases in the middle. CDR3 size: 12 residues. The treatment is: approximately 9-day PBMC culture with coronavirus spike peptide pools or control peptides (ViraFEST assay). From the unexposed donor, CD4+ T cells were collected ahead of the COVID-19 pandemic (2011-2018).

V usage is TRBV7-2 and J usage is TRBJ2-1; a possible D gene is TRBD2 (5 bases). The material sequenced was CD4+ T cells from blood, cultured in vitro. The receptor's source is a human donor in good health. CDR3 in amino acids: CASSLVRGEQFF. CDR3 DNA sequence: TGTGCCAGCAGCTTAGTTCGGGGTGAGCAGTTCTTC.